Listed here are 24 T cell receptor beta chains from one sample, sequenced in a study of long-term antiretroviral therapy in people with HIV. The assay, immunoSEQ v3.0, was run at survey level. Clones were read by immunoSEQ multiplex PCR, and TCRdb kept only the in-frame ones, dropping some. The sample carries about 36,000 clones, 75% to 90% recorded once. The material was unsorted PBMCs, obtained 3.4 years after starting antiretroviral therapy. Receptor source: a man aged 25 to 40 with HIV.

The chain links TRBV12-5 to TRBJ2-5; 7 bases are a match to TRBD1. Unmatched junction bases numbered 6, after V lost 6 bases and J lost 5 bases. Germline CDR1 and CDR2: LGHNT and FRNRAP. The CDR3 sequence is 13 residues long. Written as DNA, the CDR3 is TGTGCTAGTGGAGTTGACAGGGCGGAGACCCAGTACTTC. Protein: CASGVDRAETQYF.

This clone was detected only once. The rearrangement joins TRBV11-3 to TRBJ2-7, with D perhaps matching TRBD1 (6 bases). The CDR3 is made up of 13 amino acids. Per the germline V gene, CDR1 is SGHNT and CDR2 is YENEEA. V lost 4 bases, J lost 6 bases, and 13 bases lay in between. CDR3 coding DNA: TGTGCCAGCAGCTCCGAGATCAGGGGCGAGCAGTACTTC. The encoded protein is CASSSEIRGEQYF.

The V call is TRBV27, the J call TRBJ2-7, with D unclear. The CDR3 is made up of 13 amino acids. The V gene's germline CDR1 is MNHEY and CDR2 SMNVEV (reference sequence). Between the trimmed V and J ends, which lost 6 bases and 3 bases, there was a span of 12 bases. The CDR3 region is CASSPGSSYEQYF. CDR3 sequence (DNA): TGTGCCAGCAGCCCCGGTTCTAGCTACGAGCAGTACTTC.

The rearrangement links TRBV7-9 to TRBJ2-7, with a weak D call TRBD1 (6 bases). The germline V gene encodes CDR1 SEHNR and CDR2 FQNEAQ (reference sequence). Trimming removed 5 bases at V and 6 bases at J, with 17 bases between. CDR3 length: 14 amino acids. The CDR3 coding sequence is TGTGCCAGCAGCCTCGCTACAGGGCTCCTCGAGCAGTACTTC. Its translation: CASSLATGLLEQYF.

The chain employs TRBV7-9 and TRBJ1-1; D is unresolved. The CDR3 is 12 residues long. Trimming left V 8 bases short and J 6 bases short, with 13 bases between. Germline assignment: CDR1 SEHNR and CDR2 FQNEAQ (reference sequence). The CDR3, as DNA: TGTGCCAGCCACCGGGGTTTGGCTGAAGCTTTCTTT. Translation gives CASHRGLAEAFF.

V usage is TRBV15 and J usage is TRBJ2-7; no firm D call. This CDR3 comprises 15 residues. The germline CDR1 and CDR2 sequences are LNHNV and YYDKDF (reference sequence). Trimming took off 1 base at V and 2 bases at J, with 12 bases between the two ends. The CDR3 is CATSRGSTDPYEQYF. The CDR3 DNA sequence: TGTGCCACCAGCAGAGGCAGCACAGATCCCTACGAGCAGTACTTC.

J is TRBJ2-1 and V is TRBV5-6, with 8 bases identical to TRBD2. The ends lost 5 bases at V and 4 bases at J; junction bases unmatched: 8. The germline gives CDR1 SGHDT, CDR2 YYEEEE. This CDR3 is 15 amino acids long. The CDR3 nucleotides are TGTGCCAGCAGGCATAGCGGGGTCACTTACAATGAGCAGTTCTTC. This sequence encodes CASRHSGVTYNEQFF. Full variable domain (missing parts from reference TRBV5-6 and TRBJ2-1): DAGVTQSPTHLIKTRGQQVTLRCSPKSGHDTVSWYQQALGQGPQFIFQYYEEEERQRGNFPDRFSGHQFPNYSSELNVNALLLGDSALYLCASRHSGVTYNEQFFGPGTRLTVL.

The DNA of the CDR3 is TGTGCCAGCAGTTCCCTCGAATTAAACACTGAAGCTTTCTTT. This translates into CASSSLELNTEAFF. The chain combines TRBV28 with TRBJ1-1; D unresolved. Trimming removed 4 bases at V and 2 bases at J, with 11 bases between. Germline CDR1 is MDHEN and CDR2 is SYDVKM. This CDR3 has 14 amino acids.

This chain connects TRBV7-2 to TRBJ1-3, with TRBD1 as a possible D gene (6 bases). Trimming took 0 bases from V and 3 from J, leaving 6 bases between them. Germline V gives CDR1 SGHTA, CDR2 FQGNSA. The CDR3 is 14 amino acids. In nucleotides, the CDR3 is TGTGCCAGCAGCTTAGCAGGGGGTGGAAACACCATATATTTT. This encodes CASSLAGGGNTIYF.

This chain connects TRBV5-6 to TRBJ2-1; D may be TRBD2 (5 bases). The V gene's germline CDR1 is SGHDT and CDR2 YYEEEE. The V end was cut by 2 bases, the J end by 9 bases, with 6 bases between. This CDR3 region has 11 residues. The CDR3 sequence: CASSFGSEQFF. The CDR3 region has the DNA TGTGCCAGCAGCTTTGGGAGTGAGCAGTTCTTC. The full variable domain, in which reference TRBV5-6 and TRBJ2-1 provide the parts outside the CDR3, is DAGVTQSPTHLIKTRGQQVTLRCSPKSGHDTVSWYQQALGQGPQFIFQYYEEEERQRGNFPDRFSGHQFPNYSSELNVNALLLGDSALYLCASSFGSEQFFGPGTRLTVL.

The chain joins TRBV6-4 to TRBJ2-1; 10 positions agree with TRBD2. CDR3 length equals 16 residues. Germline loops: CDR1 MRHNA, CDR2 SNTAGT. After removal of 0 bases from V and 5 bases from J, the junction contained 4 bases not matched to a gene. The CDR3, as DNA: TGTGCCAGCAGTGACTCGACAGGACTAGCGGACAATGAGCAGTTCTTC. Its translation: CASSDSTGLADNEQFF.

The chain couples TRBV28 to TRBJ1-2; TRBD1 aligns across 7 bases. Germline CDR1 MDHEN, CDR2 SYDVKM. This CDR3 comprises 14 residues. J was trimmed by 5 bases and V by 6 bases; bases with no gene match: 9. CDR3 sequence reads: CASSRGQVFYGYTF. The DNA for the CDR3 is TGTGCCAGCAGCCGCGGACAGGTTTTTTATGGCTACACCTTC.

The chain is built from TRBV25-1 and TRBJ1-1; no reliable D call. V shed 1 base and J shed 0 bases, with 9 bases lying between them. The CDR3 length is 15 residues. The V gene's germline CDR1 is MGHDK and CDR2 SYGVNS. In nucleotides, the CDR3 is TGTGCCAGCAGTGAATCGGGCCGGATGAACACTGAAGCTTTCTTT. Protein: CASSESGRMNTEAFF.

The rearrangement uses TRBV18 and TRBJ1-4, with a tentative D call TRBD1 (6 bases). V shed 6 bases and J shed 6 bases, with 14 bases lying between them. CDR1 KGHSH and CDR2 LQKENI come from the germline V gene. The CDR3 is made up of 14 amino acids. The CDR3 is CASSQQGFDEKLFF. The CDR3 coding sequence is TGTGCCAGCTCGCAACAGGGTTTTGATGAAAAACTGTTTTTT.

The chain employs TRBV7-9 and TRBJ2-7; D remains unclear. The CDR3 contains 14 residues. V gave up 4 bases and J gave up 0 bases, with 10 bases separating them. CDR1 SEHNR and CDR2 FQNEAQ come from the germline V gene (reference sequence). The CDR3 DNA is TGTGCCAGCAGCTATACCGGGCTCTCCTACGAGCAGTACTTC. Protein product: CASSYTGLSYEQYF.

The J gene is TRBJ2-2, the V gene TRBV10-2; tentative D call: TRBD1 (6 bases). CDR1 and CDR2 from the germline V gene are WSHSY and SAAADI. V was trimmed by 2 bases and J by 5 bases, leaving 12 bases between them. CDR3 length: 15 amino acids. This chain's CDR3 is CASSEGGRGTGELFF. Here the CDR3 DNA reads TGCGCCAGCAGTGAGGGGGGCAGGGGAACCGGGGAGCTGTTTTTT.

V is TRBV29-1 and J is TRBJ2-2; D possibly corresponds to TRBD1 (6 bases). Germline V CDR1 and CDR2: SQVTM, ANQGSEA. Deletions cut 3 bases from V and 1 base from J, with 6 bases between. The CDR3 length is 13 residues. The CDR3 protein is CSVDRGNTGELFF. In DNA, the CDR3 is TGCAGCGTTGACAGGGGGAACACCGGGGAGCTGTTTTTT.

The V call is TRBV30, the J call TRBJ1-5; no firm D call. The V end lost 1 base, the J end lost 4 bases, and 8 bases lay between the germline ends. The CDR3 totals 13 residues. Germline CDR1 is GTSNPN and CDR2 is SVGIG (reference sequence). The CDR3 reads CAWSDGQNQPQHF. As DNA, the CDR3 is TGTGCCTGGAGTGACGGGCAGAATCAGCCCCAGCATTTT.

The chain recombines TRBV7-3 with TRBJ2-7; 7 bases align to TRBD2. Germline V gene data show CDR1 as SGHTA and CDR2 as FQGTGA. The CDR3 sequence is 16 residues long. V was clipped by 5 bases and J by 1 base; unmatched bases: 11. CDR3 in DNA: TGTGCCAGCAGCCGAATGGGGAGGGAGGGGTCCTACGAGCAGTACTTC. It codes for CASSRMGREGSYEQYF.

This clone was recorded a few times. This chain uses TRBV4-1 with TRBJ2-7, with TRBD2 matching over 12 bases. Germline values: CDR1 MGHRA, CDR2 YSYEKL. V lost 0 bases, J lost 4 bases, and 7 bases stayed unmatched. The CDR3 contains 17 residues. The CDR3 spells CASSQDPSGTSGYEQYF. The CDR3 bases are TGCGCCAGCAGCCAAGATCCATCCGGGACTAGCGGGTACGAGCAGTACTTC.

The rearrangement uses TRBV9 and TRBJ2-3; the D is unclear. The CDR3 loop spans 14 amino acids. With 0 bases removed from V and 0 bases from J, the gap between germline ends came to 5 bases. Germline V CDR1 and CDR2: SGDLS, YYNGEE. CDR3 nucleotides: TGTGCCAGCAGCGTAGCTGATAGCACAGATACGCAGTATTTT. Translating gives CASSVADSTDTQYF.

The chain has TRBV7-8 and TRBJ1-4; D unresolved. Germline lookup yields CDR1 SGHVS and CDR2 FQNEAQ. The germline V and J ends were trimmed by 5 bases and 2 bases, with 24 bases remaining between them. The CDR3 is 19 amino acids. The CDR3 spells CASSQTGTQQDFTNEKLFF. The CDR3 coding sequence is TGTGCCAGCAGCCAAACTGGAACACAGCAGGACTTTACTAATGAAAAACTGTTTTTT.

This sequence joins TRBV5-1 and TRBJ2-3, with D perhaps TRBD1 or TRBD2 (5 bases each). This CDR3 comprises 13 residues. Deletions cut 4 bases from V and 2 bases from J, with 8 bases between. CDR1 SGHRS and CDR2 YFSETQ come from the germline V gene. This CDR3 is CASSRGTTDTQYF. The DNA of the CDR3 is TGCGCCAGCAGCCGAGGGACCACAGATACGCAGTATTTT.

In DNA form, the CDR3 reads TGCGCCAGCAGCCAAGTGGCTAGCTCCTACAATGAGCAGTTCTTC. Its translation is CASSQVASSYNEQFF. The V and J genes are TRBV4-3 and TRBJ2-1, with D unclear. Germline V gene lookup returns CDR1 LGHNA and CDR2 YSLEER. Trimming pared 1 base from V and 0 bases from J, leaving 7 bases between. The CDR3 spans 15 residues.